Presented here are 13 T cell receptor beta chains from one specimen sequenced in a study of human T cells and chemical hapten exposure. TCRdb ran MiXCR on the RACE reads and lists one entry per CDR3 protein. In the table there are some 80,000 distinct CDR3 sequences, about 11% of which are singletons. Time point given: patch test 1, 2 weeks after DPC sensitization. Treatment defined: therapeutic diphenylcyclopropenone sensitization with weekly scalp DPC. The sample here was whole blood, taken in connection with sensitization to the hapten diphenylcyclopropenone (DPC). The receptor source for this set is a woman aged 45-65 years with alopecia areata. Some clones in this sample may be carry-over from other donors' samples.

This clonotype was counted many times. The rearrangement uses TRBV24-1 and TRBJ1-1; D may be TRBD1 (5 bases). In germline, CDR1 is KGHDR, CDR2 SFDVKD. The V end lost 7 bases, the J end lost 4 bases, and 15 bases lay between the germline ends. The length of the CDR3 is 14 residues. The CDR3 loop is CATRGGLSGTEAFF. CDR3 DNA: TGTGCCACCAGGGGGGGACTCTCCGGCACTGAAGCTTTCTTT.

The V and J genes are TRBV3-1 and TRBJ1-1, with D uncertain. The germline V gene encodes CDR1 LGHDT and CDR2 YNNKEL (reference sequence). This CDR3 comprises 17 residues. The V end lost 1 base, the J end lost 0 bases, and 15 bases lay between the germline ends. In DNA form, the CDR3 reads TGTGCCAGCAGCCAAGCCTCGTGGGTGAACTTGAACACTGAAGCTTTCTTT. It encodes CASSQASWVNLNTEAFF.

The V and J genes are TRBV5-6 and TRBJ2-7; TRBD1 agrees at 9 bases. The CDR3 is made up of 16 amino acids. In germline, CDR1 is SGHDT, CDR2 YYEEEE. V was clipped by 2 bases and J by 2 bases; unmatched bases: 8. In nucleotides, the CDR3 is TGTGCCAGCAGCTTTGCGGGACAGGGATCTCCCTACGAGCAGTACTTC. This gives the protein CASSFAGQGSPYEQYF.

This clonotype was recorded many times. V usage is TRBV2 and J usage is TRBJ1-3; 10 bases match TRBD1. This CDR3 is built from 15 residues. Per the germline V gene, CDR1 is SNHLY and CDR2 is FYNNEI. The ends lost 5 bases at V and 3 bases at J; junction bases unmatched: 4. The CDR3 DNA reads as TGTGCCAGCAGTTTGGGACAGGGGATTGGAAACACCATATATTTT. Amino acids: CASSLGQGIGNTIYF. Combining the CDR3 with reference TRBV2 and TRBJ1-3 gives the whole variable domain EPEVTQTPSHQVTQMGQEVILRCVPISNHLYFYWYRQILGQKVEFLVSFYNNEISEKSEIFDDQFSVERPDGSNFTLKIRSTKLEDSAMYFCASSLGQGIGNTIYFGEGSWLTVV.

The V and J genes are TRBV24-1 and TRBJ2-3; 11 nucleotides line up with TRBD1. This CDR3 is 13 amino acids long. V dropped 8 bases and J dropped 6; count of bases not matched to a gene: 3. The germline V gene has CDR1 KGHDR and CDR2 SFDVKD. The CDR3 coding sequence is TGTGCCACCAACGGACAGGGGGCCGATACGCAGTATTTT. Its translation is CATNGQGADTQYF.

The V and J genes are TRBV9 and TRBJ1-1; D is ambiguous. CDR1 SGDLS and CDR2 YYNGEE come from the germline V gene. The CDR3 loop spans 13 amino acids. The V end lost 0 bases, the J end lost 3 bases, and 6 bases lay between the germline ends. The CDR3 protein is CASSVVRDTEAFF. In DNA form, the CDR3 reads TGTGCCAGCAGCGTAGTCCGGGACACTGAAGCTTTCTTT.

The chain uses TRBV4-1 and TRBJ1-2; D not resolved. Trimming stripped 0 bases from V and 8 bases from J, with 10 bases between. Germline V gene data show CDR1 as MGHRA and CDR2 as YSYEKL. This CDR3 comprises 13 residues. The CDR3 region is CASSQDLQRGYTF. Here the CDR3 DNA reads TGCGCCAGCAGCCAAGATCTGCAACGGGGCTACACCTTC.

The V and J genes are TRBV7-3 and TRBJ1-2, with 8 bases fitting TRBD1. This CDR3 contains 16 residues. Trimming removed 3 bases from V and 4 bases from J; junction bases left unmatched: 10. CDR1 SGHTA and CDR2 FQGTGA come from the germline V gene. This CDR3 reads CASSFGMAGGIYGYTF. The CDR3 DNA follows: TGTGCCAGCAGCTTCGGGATGGCAGGGGGCATCTATGGCTACACCTTC. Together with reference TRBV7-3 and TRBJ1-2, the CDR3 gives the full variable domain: GAGVSQTPSNKVTEKGKYVELRCDPISGHTALYWYRQSLGQGPEFLIYFQGTGAADDSGLPNDRFFAVRPEGSVSTLKIQRTERGDSAVYLCASSFGMAGGIYGYTFGSGTRLTVV.

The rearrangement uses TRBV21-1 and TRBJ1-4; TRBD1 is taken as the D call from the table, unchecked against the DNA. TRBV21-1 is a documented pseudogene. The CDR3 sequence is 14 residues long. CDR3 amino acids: CASSNEDRDEKLFF. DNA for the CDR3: TGTGCCAGCAGCAACGAGGACAGGGATGAAAAACTGTTTTTT.

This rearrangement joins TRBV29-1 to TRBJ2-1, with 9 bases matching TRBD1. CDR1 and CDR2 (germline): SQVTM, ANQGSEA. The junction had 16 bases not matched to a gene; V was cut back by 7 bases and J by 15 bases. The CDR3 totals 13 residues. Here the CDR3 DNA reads TGCAGCGCCGCGGACAGGGGCCCTCCTCAAGGGTTCTTC. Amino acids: CSAADRGPPQGFF.

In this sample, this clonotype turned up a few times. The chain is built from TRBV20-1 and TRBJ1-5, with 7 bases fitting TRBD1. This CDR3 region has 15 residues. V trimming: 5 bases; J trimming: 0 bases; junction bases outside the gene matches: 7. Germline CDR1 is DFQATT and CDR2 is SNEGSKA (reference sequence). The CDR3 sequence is CSALTGFYSNQPQHF. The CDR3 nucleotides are TGCAGTGCTTTGACAGGGTTCTATAGCAATCAGCCCCAGCATTTT.

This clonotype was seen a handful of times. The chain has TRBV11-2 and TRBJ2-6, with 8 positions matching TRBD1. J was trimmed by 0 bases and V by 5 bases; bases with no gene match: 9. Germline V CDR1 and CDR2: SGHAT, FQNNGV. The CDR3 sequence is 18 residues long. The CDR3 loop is CASSEGGQGTSGANVLTF. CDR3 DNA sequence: TGTGCCAGCAGCGAGGGTGGACAGGGTACCTCTGGGGCCAACGTCCTGACTTTC.

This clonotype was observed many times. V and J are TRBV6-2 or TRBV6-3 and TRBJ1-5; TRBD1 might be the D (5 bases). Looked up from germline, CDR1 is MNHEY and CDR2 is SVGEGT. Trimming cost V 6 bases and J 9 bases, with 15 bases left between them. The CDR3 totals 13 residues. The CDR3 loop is CASREVGGGPQHF. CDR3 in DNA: TGTGCCAGCAGGGAGGTCGGGGGGGGGCCCCAGCATTTT.